A single sample is the source of the 24 T cell receptor beta chains below, sequenced in a study of Ad26.COV2.S vaccination and SARS-CoV-2 variants (dated by TCRdb to 2020 to 2023). The library was generated by the immunoSEQ multiplex PCR assay. TCRdb limited this immuneACCESS table to in-frame rearrangements with V and J called. A share of clones is missing; checked studies link under half to unresolved V genes, and the rest is unexplained. The sample table holds about 350,000 clones, of which about 87% were seen once. 5.5% to 7% of the sample lies in the top ten. What this sample's treatment or condition label stands for: about 20 received Ad26.COV2.S at low or high dose, single or two shots; roughly five received placebo; per-sample allocation not given. Repertoires of vaccine and placebo recipients were sequenced from samples collected on day 63 after the first injection. The sequences come from peripheral blood, collected in a trial of Ad26.COV2.S vaccine versus placebo. The source of these receptors is a person aged 18-60 years who received the Ad26.COV2.S COVID-19 vaccine or a placebo.

The chain employs TRBV9 and TRBJ2-7, with no clear D. The V gene's germline CDR1 is SGDLS and CDR2 YYNGEE. CDR3 size: 16 residues. Trimming removed 0 bases at V and 2 bases at J, with 15 bases between. The CDR3 sequence is CASSVALSSLTYEQYF. The CDR3 region has the DNA TGTGCCAGCAGCGTAGCACTGTCATCACTAACCTACGAGCAGTACTTC.

The DNA for the CDR3 is TGCGCCAGCAGCCCGGACAGGGGGCATCCTGCTAGCACAGATACGCAGTATTTT. Translating it yields CASSPDRGHPASTDTQYF. The chain recombines TRBV4-3 with TRBJ2-3; 11 positions match TRBD1. The CDR3 extends over 18 amino acids. Losses at the gene ends were 4 bases for V and 0 bases for J; bases not matched to a gene: 9. The V gene's germline CDR1 is LGHNA and CDR2 YSLEER.

The V gene is TRBV7-3, the J gene TRBJ1-5, with D maybe TRBD1 (6 bases). The CDR3 is 16 amino acids. V dropped 0 bases and J dropped 4 bases, with 13 bases sitting between them. Germline V gene data show CDR1 as SGHTA and CDR2 as FQGTGA. The CDR3 loop is CASSLTGGTGNQPQHF. CDR3 nucleotide sequence: TGTGCCAGCAGCTTAACGGGGGGCACGGGAAATCAGCCCCAGCATTTT. Based on the CDR3 plus reference TRBV7-3 and TRBJ1-5, the full variable domain is GAGVSQTPSNKVTEKGKYVELRCDPISGHTALYWYRQSLGQGPEFLIYFQGTGAADDSGLPNDRFFAVRPEGSVSTLKIQRTERGDSAVYLCASSLTGGTGNQPQHFGDGTRLSIL.

This chain connects TRBV29-1 to TRBJ1-5, with a tentative D call TRBD1 (5 bases). The CDR3 is 13 residues long. Trimming took off 4 bases at V and 7 bases at J, with 14 bases between the two ends. Germline loops: CDR1 SQVTM, CDR2 ANQGSEA. The DNA for the CDR3 is TGCAGCGTTGGGGACGGCCGCGGGCAGCCCCAGCATTTT. The encoded protein is CSVGDGRGQPQHF.

The chain employs TRBV25-1 and TRBJ1-1; tentatively, D is TRBD1 (5 bases). V gave up 1 base and J gave up 4 bases, with 13 bases separating them. CDR3 size: 15 residues. Germline assignment: CDR1 MGHDK and CDR2 SYGVNS. This chain's CDR3 is CASSESLGGGTEAFF. DNA for the CDR3: TGTGCCAGCAGTGAATCGCTTGGTGGGGGCACTGAAGCTTTCTTT.

This clone has only one observation. CDR3 coding DNA: TGTGCCAGCAGCTACCCTTGGGGAGCGGCTCGGGGGGCCCAGTACTTC. This gives the protein CASSYPWGAARGAQYF. V usage is TRBV7-8 and J usage is TRBJ2-5; 7 bases are shared with TRBD2. This CDR3 contains 16 residues. Germline assignment: CDR1 SGHVS and CDR2 FQNEAQ. V gave up 4 bases and J gave up 9 bases; unmatched junction bases: 17. Using reference TRBV7-8 and TRBJ2-5 for the parts outside the CDR3, the full variable domain is GAGVSQSPRYKVAKRGQDVALRCDPISGHVSLFWYQQALGQGPEFLTYFQNEAQLDKSGLPSDRFFAERPEGSVSTLKIQRTQQEDSAVYLCASSYPWGAARGAQYFGPGTRLLVL.

J is TRBJ2-2 and V is TRBV12-3 or TRBV12-4; 8 bases line up with TRBD2. The junction had 4 bases not matched to a gene; V was cut back by 7 bases and J by 6 bases. CDR3 size: 13 residues. The DNA of the CDR3 is TGTGCCAGCATGAGCGGGGGTGCCGGGGAGCTGTTTTTT. It translates to CASMSGGAGELFF.

The chain has TRBV12-5 and TRBJ1-3; TRBD1 might be the D (5 bases). Trimming took 5 bases from V and 0 from J, leaving 8 bases between them. In germline, CDR1 is LGHNT, CDR2 FRNRAP. CDR3 length: 14 amino acids. CDR3 loop: CASGEGVSGNTIYF. CDR3 bases: TGTGCTAGTGGTGAAGGGGTCTCTGGAAACACCATATATTTT.

The chain employs TRBV19 and TRBJ2-1, with TRBD2 identical over 10 bases. V trimming: 6 bases; J trimming: 10 bases; junction bases outside the gene matches: 9. The CDR3 contains 14 residues. Germline V lookup: CDR1 LNHDA, CDR2 SQIVND (reference sequence). CDR3 amino acids: CASRSGASGREQFF. Written as DNA, the CDR3 is TGTGCCAGTAGGTCCGGGGCTAGCGGGAGAGAGCAGTTCTTC.

V and J are TRBV11-2 and TRBJ2-3; 7 nucleotides line up with TRBD1. The CDR3 runs to 14 residues. Germline V CDR1 and CDR2: SGHAT, FQNNGV. The V and J ends lost 5 bases and 2 bases, in that order; junction bases with no gene match: 4. This chain's CDR3 is CASSIDRVTDTQYF. The CDR3, as DNA: TGTGCCAGCAGCATCGACAGGGTCACAGATACGCAGTATTTT.

V gene TRBV5-1 combines with J gene TRBJ2-7; D ambiguous. With 2 bases removed from V and 0 bases from J, the gap between germline ends came to 9 bases. This CDR3 comprises 14 residues. Germline values: CDR1 SGHRS, CDR2 YFSETQ. The CDR3, as DNA: TGCGCCAGCAGCTTCGGGCCGCTCTCCTACGAGCAGTACTTC. This translates into CASSFGPLSYEQYF.

The rearrangement uses TRBV3-1 (or the pseudogene TRBV3-2) and TRBJ2-7; 10 bases line up with TRBD1. The CDR3 runs 15 residues. V gave up 5 bases and J gave up 0 bases; unmatched junction bases: 4. The V gene's germline CDR1 is LGHDT and CDR2 YNNKEL (reference sequence). Written as DNA, the CDR3 is TGTGCCAGCAGCACCCGGGACAGGGGCTCCTACGAGCAGTACTTC. It translates to CASSTRDRGSYEQYF.

This chain joins TRBV4-2 and TRBJ1-2; D is undetermined. Trimming pared 2 bases from V and 2 bases from J, leaving 18 bases between. Germline assignment: CDR1 LGHNA and CDR2 YNFKEQ. The CDR3 has 17 residues. Written as DNA, the CDR3 is TGTGCCAGCAGCCAACCTTTTGGGAAGGAAATCAACTATGGCTACACCTTC. Its protein is CASSQPFGKEINYGYTF.

The chain recombines TRBV28 with TRBJ1-1; 7 nucleotides line up with TRBD1. The CDR3 length is 16 residues. Unmatched junction bases numbered 11, after V lost 3 bases and J lost 4 bases. CDR1 is MDHEN, CDR2 SYDVKM, per germline. The DNA of the CDR3 is TGTGCCAGCAGTTTCCTCACAGGGGAAGTGTCCACTGAAGCTTTCTTT. Its translation: CASSFLTGEVSTEAFF.

This sequence joins TRBV7-9 and TRBJ2-3; 7 nucleotides line up with TRBD1. Germline CDR1 SEHNR, CDR2 FQNEAQ (reference sequence). After removal of 5 bases from V and 3 bases from J, the junction contained 14 bases not matched to a gene. The length of the CDR3 is 17 residues. The CDR3 DNA reads TGTGCCAGCAGCCTGAAAACTACGGGACAGTGGACAGATACGCAGTATTTT. Encoded protein: CASSLKTTGQWTDTQYF.

This clone was found once. This chain connects TRBV6-1 to TRBJ1-6; 7 bases are a match to TRBD1. Germline V gene data show CDR1 as MNHNS and CDR2 as SASEGT. This CDR3 is built from 16 residues. Trimming cost V 2 bases and J 7 bases; bases outside gene matches: 8. CDR3 nucleotide sequence: TGTGCCAGCAGTGAACCGACAGGGATTCGAAATTCACCCCTCCACTTT. It specifies CASSEPTGIRNSPLHF.

The chain links TRBV19 to TRBJ2-3; 8 bases map to TRBD2. The CDR3 covers 16 residues. Germline CDR1 and CDR2: LNHDA and SQIVND (reference sequence). With 5 bases clipped from V and 4 bases from J, the junction kept 11 bases outside the gene matches. CDR3 amino acids: CASSPSGTRFADTQYF. The CDR3 DNA reads TGTGCCAGTAGTCCGTCCGGGACTAGGTTCGCAGATACGCAGTATTTT.

The chain employs TRBV5-1 and TRBJ2-6; no clear D. Trimming took 1 base from V and 4 from J, leaving 3 bases between them. The germline CDR1 and CDR2 sequences are SGHRS and YFSETQ. This CDR3 is 13 amino acids long. CDR3 DNA: TGCGCCAGCAGCTTGCAAGGGGCCAACGTCCTGACTTTC. The encoded protein is CASSLQGANVLTF.

J is TRBJ1-1 and V is TRBV9, with a tentative D call TRBD1 (6 bases). With 0 bases removed from V and 3 bases from J, the gap between germline ends came to 15 bases. This CDR3 contains 16 residues. Germline V gives CDR1 SGDLS, CDR2 YYNGEE. The DNA of the CDR3 is TGTGCCAGCAGCGTAGGGATTGCAGGGGTGGACACTGAAGCTTTCTTT. Its translation is CASSVGIAGVDTEAFF. Full variable domain (outside the CDR3, taken from reference TRBV9 and TRBJ1-1): DSGVTQTPKHLITATGQRVTLRCSPRSGDLSVYWYQQSLDQGLQFLIQYYNGEERAKGNILERFSAQQFPDLHSELNLSSLELGDSALYFCASSVGIAGVDTEAFFGQGTRLTVV.

The chain combines TRBV11-3 with TRBJ2-7; maybe TRBD2 (5 bases). The germline V and J ends were trimmed by 6 bases and 2 bases, with 14 bases remaining between them. The CDR3 has 14 amino acids. CDR1 and CDR2 from the germline V gene are SGHNT and YENEEA. CDR3 protein: CASSVKAVTYEQYF. DNA of the CDR3: TGTGCCAGCAGTGTTAAAGCGGTTACCTACGAGCAGTACTTC.

The chain employs TRBV10-3 and TRBJ2-3; D unresolved. Trimming left V 3 bases short and J 4 bases short, with 5 bases between. This CDR3 contains 12 residues. The germline CDR1 and CDR2 sequences are ENHRY and SYGVKD. This CDR3 is CAISEMADTQYF. The CDR3 DNA reads as TGTGCCATCAGTGAAATGGCAGATACGCAGTATTTT.

The V gene is TRBV7-3, the J gene TRBJ2-3, with 11 bases that match TRBD2. The germline V gene has CDR1 SGHTA and CDR2 FQGTGA. V shed 5 bases, J shed 0 bases, and the junction held 4 bases outside the gene matches. The CDR3 spans 16 residues. In nucleotides, the CDR3 is TGTGCCAGCAGCCTCAGACTAGCGGGGAGCACAGATACGCAGTATTTT. Translated: CASSLRLAGSTDTQYF. Together with reference TRBV7-3 and TRBJ2-3, the CDR3 gives the full variable domain: GAGVSQTPSNKVTEKGKYVELRCDPISGHTALYWYRQSLGQGPEFLIYFQGTGAADDSGLPNDRFFAVRPEGSVSTLKIQRTERGDSAVYLCASSLRLAGSTDTQYFGPGTRLTVL.

The chain uses TRBV10-3 and TRBJ1-2, with D perhaps TRBD1 (6 bases). Germline V gene data show CDR1 as ENHRY and CDR2 as SYGVKD. V was shortened by 7 bases and J by 3 bases, with 9 bases between the two germline ends. This CDR3 has 12 residues. The CDR3 loop is CAIKRGDYGYTF. DNA for the CDR3: TGTGCCATCAAAAGGGGGGACTATGGCTACACCTTC.

The chain's CDR3 is CASSLQDSDYEQYF. The CDR3 region has the DNA TGTGCCAGCAGCCTTCAAGACAGTGACTACGAGCAGTACTTC. The rearrangement uses TRBV9 and TRBJ2-7; tentative D call: TRBD1 (5 bases). CDR3 length: 14 residues. The V gene's germline CDR1 is SGDLS and CDR2 YYNGEE. The V and J ends lost 4 bases and 3 bases respectively, with 14 bases between them. Full variable domain (outside the CDR3, taken from reference TRBV9 and TRBJ2-7): DSGVTQTPKHLITATGQRVTLRCSPRSGDLSVYWYQQSLDQGLQFLIQYYNGEERAKGNILERFSAQQFPDLHSELNLSSLELGDSALYFCASSLQDSDYEQYFGPGTRLTVT.